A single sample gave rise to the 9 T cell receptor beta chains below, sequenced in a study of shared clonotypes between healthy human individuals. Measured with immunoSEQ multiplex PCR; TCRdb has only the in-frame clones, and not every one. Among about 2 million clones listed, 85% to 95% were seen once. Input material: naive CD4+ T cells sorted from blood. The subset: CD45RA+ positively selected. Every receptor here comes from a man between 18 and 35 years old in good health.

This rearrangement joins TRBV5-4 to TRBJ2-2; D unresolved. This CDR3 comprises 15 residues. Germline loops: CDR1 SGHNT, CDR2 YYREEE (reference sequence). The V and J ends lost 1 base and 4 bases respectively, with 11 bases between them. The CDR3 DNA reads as TGTGCCAGCAGCTTGTCCAGGTTGGGCACCGGGGAGCTGTTTTTT. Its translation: CASSLSRLGTGELFF.

Written as DNA, the CDR3 is TGTGCCAGCAGCTGGGATGACCAGGGCGCTGAAGCTTTCTTT. It encodes CASSWDDQGAEAFF. This chain joins TRBV5-4 and TRBJ1-1, with D maybe TRBD1 (5 bases). Trimming took off 3 bases at V and 6 bases at J, with 15 bases between the two ends. CDR1 is SGHNT, CDR2 YYREEE, per germline (reference sequence). The CDR3 sequence is 14 residues long.

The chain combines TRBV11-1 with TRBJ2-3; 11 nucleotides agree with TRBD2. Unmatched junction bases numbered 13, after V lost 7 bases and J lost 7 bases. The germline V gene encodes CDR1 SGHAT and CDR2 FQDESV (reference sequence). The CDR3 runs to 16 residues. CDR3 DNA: TGTGCCAGCAACCCCTTTAGCGGGGGGGCCATAAATACGCAGTATTTT. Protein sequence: CASNPFSGGAINTQYF.

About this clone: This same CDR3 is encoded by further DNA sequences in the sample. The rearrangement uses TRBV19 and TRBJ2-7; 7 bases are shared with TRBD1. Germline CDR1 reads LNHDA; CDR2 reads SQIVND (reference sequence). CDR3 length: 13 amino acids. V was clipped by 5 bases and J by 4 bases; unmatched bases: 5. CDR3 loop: CASSATGAYEQYF. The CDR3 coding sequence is TGTGCCAGTAGTGCTACAGGGGCTTACGAGCAGTACTTC.

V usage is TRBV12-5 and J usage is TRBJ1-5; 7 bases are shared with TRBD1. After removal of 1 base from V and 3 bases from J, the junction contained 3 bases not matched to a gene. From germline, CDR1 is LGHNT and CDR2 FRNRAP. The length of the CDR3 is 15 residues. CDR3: CASGLGQGPNQPQHF. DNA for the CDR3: TGTGCTAGTGGTTTGGGACAGGGCCCCAATCAGCCCCAGCATTTT.

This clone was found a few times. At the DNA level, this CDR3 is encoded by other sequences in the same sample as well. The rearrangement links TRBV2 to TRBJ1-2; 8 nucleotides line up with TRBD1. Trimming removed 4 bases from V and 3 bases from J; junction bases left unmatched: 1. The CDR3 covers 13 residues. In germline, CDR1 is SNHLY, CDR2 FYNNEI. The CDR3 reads CASSADRDYGYTF. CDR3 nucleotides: TGTGCCAGCAGTGCGGACAGGGACTATGGCTACACCTTC.

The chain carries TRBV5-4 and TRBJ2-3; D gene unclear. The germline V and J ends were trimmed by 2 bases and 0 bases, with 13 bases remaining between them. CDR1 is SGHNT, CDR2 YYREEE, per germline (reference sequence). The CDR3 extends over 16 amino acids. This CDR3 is CASSFSLTLSTDTQYF. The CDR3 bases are TGTGCCAGCAGCTTTAGTCTAACCTTGAGCACAGATACGCAGTATTTT.

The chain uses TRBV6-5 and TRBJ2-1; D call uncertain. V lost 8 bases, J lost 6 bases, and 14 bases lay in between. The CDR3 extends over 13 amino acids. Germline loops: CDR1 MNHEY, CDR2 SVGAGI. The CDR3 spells CASHRKLGNEQFF. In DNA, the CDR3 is TGTGCCAGCCATCGCAAACTCGGCAATGAGCAGTTCTTC.

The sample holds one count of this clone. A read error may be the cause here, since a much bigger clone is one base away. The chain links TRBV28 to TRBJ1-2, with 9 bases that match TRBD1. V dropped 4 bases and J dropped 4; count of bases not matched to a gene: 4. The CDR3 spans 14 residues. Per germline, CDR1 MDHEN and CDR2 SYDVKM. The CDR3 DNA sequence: TGTGCCAGCAGTTCGGGACAGGGTGGCTATGGCTACACCTTC. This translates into CASSSGQGGYGYTF.